Included here is one TCR beta chain sequence, with context. This clonotype was seen at least ten times. The target of this receptor is not known. It has no much larger one-base neighbor in the sample; base qualities were not kept. The data were taken from a study of early T cells in non-severe SARS-CoV-2 infection (dated by TCRdb to the early 2020s). Turning to the overall study: TCR sequencing used bulk RNA from unsorted whole blood, so alpha and beta chains could not be paired. The paper's findings and limits, for the study overall: VDJdb matching was skewed toward anti-spike CD8 responses and likely underestimated virus-specific expansions, missing private and CD4 specificities.

This was a case-control study nested in a cohort of healthcare workers in London, UK, who had nasopharyngeal swab PCR tests and blood samples taken every week. Healthcare workers were recruited between 23 and 31 March 2020, during the week of the UK lockdown, and were followed weekly for up to about 15 weeks. CDR1 is given as KGHDR and CDR2 as SFDVKD, both from the germline V gene. Counted from cysteine to phenylalanine, this CDR3 has 15 amino acids. Just CDR3 DNA is preserved here, 45 bases in frame from base 1. V is pruned by 5 bases and J by 4 bases, leaving 6 bases of the junction without a gene match. Library method: 5' RACE. Data came from a NextSeq 500. The TCR library protocol attached unique molecular identifiers to individual cDNA molecules to correct for sequencing error and PCR bias. Both TCR alpha and beta chains were sequenced, and tight co-correlation was observed between alpha and beta sequence abundances in each sample. The original methods were these. Decombinator V4 was used to annotate TCR sequences for V gene, J gene and CDR3. TCRs were defined as expanded if a significant change between any two time points was detected under a Poisson model with p below 0.0001. TCR abundances were normalised to the total number of TCRs sequenced per sample and expressed as counts per million. MAIT TCRs were defined by TRAV1-2 paired with TRAJ12, TRAJ20 or TRAJ33, and iNKT TCRs by TRAV10 paired with TRAJ18. VDJdb, accessed on 1 November 2021, was searched for TCRs annotated for CMV, EBV and SARS-CoV-2, and TCRs annotated for more than one antigen were excluded. Using fastp trimming at Q25 and MiXCR clonotype assembly, TCRdb reanalyzed the public sequencing data and kept in-frame beta chains. CDR3 protein duplicates are merged, each entry listing the most common genes and DNA. The V and J calls were not made by the authors but by TCRdb's processing. The sample contains around 76,000 distinct CDR3 sequences, roughly 10% of them found a single time. The top ten clones comprise about 4.8% of the sample.

The receptor chain draws on TRBV24-1 and TRBJ2-3; 9 middle bases align to TRBD1. Sequencing input: whole blood. This receptor was taken from an adult who was a healthcare worker with PCR-confirmed SARS-CoV-2 infection or an uninfected control (not recorded which). The DNA sequence is TGTGCCACCAGTGGGACAGGGGTTGGGCCAGATACGCAGTATTTT. Translated, it gives CATSGTGVGPDTQYF.